What follows is one TCR beta chain and its context. The data stem from a study of long-term antiretroviral therapy in people with HIV. For the study at large: First collections came about a decade before the 2015 immediate-ART recommendation.

Participants with HIV, all of them, were treated in the United States. Held in samples before DNA extraction were roughly 1-10 million cryopreserved PBMC. Version v3.0 of the immunoSEQ assay ran at survey level. The data were produced by immunoSEQ multiplex PCR, yet TCRdb's version contains in-frame clones alone and is incomplete. The sample has tens of thousands of clones, about 86% seen once. The V gene's germline CDR1 is SGHAT and CDR2 FQNNGV. The V end was cut by 0 bases, the J end by 0 bases, with 3 bases between. The CDR3 consists of 13 residues. The clonotype comes from a man between 35 and 55 years old with HIV. The gene calls are TRBV11-2 and TRBJ2-7; no definite D call. Sequencing was performed on unsorted PBMCs, taken about 2.6 years after starting antiretroviral therapy. In DNA, the CDR3 is TGTGCCAGCAGCTTAGACAGCTCCTACGAGCAGTACTTC. Protein sequence: CASSLDSSYEQYF.